This T cell receptor beta chain was recorded in a study of T cell responses to AZD1222 COVID-19 vaccine. About the research overall: Doses given second, at about 4 or about 12 weeks, were pooled. Points from the study as a whole: Females made up more of the donors, who were largely white British, and clonal diversity may have come out too low. Repertoires were sampled only after the peak T cell response.

Profiled with immunoSEQ multiplex PCR; TCRdb holds only in-frame clones, not every one. The table has about 150,000 clones, about 90% seen once; the top ten hold 1.5% to 2%. A single count supports this clone. Antigen unknown. Germline CDR1 KGHSH, CDR2 LQKENI. CDR3 length: 13 residues. Trimming took off 3 bases at V and 4 bases at J, with 9 bases between the two ends. Here the sequenced sample was peripheral blood, taken on day 0 of AZD1222 vaccination. The sequence was obtained from an adult in good health. The chain employs TRBV18 and TRBJ2-5; D ambiguous. CDR3: CASSPAARETQYF. The CDR3 DNA follows: TGTGCCAGCTCACCTGCGGCCCGAGAGACCCAGTACTTC. Together with reference TRBV18 and TRBJ2-5, the CDR3 gives the full variable domain: NAGVMQNPRHLVRRRGQEARLRCSPMKGHSHVYWYRQLPEEGLKFMVYLQKENIIDESGMPKERFSAEFPKEGPSILRIQQVVRGDSAAYFCASSPAARETQYFGPGTRLLVL.